This T cell receptor beta chain derives from a study of CD8+CD57+ T cells in acquired aplastic anemia (dated by TCRdb to 2016 to 2019). Context from the whole study: On average, sorted CD4+ and CD8+ cells yielded around 3.5 ug of extracted DNA, with a range of roughly 0.17 to 30 ug. An average of approximately 10 million reads for CD4+ cells and roughly 12 million reads for CD8+ cells was obtained from healthy donor samples. Broader findings and caveats from the paper: CD8+ Simpson's diversity did not differ significantly between patients and healthy controls (P=0.060). Around 31 CD8+ CDR3 sequences were shared between patients and controls but appeared highly expressed in patients and within their immunodominant clones.

In the study, sorted CD4+ and CD8+ blood T cells from patients with severe aplastic anemia and from healthy subjects underwent deep sequencing of TCR repertoires. Ficoll-Paque density gradient centrifugation was used to isolate peripheral blood mononuclear cells. CD4+ and CD8+ T cells were sorted by FACS or magnetic beads before DNA extraction. Profiling of TCR beta VDJ combinations and CDR3 sequences used genomic DNA as the template. TCR repertoire sequencing was run on an Illumina HiSeq 2000. The source study handled its data this way. TRBV/TRBJ rearrangement plots, CDR3 size and DJ length profiles, and Simpson's diversity index were used to evaluate the repertoires. The most abundant DNA sequence in the deep sequencing data was defined as the immunodominant clone. CDR3 amino acid sequences were screened for sharing across subjects and compared with published repertoires and the VDJdb database. The public sequencing data were trimmed at Q25 with fastp and processed into clonotypes with MiXCR by TCRdb, which kept only in-frame beta chains. Here each entry gathers all rows of one CDR3 protein and keeps the most common genes and DNA. The V and J calls, along with clone size, are taken from TCRdb and not from the paper's own processing. Counted in this sample were 150,000 to 200,000 distinct CDR3 sequences; around 45% of them appeared once. Around 2.9% of the sample rests with the top ten.

In this sample, this clonotype turned up many times. The antigen this receptor binds is unknown. Per-base qualities were not stored, and no clone one base away is much larger. The CDR3 covers 13 residues, taking in both the cysteine and the phenylalanine. The only DNA kept is the CDR3, 39 bases in frame from the first base. CDR1 and CDR2, per the germline V gene, are KGHDR and SFDVKD. V drops 7 bases and J drops 9 bases, leaving 15 bases in between. Sequenced material: sorted CD4+, CD8+, or CD8+CD57+ T cells (not recorded which) from PBMCs. The rearrangement joined TRBV24-1 to TRBJ2-1; the D gene is perhaps TRBD1 or TRBD2, each of them matching over 5 bases. The receptor's source is a human donor in good health. The DNA is TGTGCCACCAGACAGCTAAGGGACGGTGAGCAGTTCTTC. Translated, this gives CATRQLRDGEQFF.